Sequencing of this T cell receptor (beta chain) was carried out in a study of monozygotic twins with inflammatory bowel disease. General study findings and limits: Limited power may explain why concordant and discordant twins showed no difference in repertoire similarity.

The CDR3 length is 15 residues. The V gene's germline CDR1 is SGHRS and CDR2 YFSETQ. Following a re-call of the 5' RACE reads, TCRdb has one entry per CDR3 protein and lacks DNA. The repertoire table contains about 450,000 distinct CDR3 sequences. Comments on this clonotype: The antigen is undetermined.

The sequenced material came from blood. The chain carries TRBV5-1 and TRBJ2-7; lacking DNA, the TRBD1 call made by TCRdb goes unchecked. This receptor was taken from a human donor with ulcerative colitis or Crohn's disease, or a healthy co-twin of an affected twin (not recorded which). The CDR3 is CASRLSTGAPYEQYF.